A selection of T cell receptor beta chains follows, all from one sample in a study of shared clonotypes between healthy human individuals. Profiling relied on immunoSEQ multiplex PCR, and the TCRdb table lists in-frame clones only, not all of them. Among about 490,000 clones listed, about 78% were seen once. Sequenced material: PBMCs. The source is a woman aged 35 to 49 in good health. Some clones in this sample may be carry-over from other donors' samples. The CDR3 runs from the conserved cysteine through the conserved F or W. D genes are given only for firm matches. Clone size appears in some rows only: once, few, many, or a class for an expanded clone.

>-|TRBV28|-|TRBJ2-1
CASSEMGLRYNEQFF
TGTGCCAGCAGTGAGATGGGGCTGCGGTACAATGAGCAGTTCTTC
>-|TRBV19|-|TRBJ1-2
CASSPNVDGYTF
TGTGCCAGTAGTCCTAACGTTGATGGCTACACCTTC
>-|TRBV9|-|TRBJ1-3
CASSYDSSSGNTIYF
TGTGCCAGCAGCTATGACTCAAGCTCTGGAAACACCATATATTTT
>TRBD1|TRBV7-8|-|TRBJ2-7
CASSTRTGGSYEQYF
TGTGCCAGCAGCACCAGGACAGGGGGGTCCTACGAGCAGTACTTC
>-|TRBV7-9|few|TRBJ1-1
CASSQRRTNTEAFF
TGTGCCAGCAGCCAAAGACGGACGAACACTGAAGCTTTCTTT
>TRBD2|TRBV4-3|-|TRBJ2-1
CASSGSGSGRFF
TGCGCCAGCAGCGGAAGCGGGAGCGGTCGGTTCTTC
>-|TRBV5-1|-|TRBJ2-7
CASSSGDSPPRRQYF
TGCGCCAGCAGCTCTGGGGATAGTCCGCCGCGGCGGCAGTACTTC
>-|TRBV6-6|once|TRBJ1-4
CASSYTLTAFNEKLFF
TGTGCCAGCAGTTACACCCTGACAGCCTTTAATGAAAAACTGTTTTTT
>TRBD2|TRBV2|many|TRBJ2-2
CASQRGTGELFF
TGTGCCAGCCAGCGGGGGACCGGGGAGCTGTTTTTT
>TRBD2|TRBV11-2|-|TRBJ2-7
CASSLGIASGSYEQYF
TGTGCCAGCAGCTTAGGGATCGCTAGCGGCTCCTACGAGCAGTACTTC
>-|TRBV7-2|-|TRBJ2-2
CASSLIGMLALNTGELFF
TGTGCCAGCAGCTTAATCGGCATGCTAGCGTTAAACACCGGGGAGCTGTTTTTT
>TRBD1|TRBV11-3|-|TRBJ1-1
CASSLQERGRGVNTEAFF
TGTGCCAGCAGCTTACAGGAGAGGGGGCGTGGGGTAAACACTGAAGCTTTCTTT
>TRBD2|TRBV13|-|TRBJ2-1
CASGDSGRGEQFF
TGTGCCAGCGGAGATAGCGGGAGGGGTGAGCAGTTCTTC
>TRBD1|TRBV18|-|TRBJ2-7
CASSLPGGEQYF
TGTGCCAGCTCACTCCCAGGGGGCGAGCAGTACTTC
>-|TRBV5-1|-|TRBJ2-6
CASSPGDGANVLTF
TGCGCCAGCAGTCCAGGGGATGGGGCCAACGTCCTGACTTTC
>TRBD1|TRBV11-2|-|TRBJ1-1
CASLREGADTEAFF
TGTGCCAGCCTTCGGGAGGGGGCGGACACTGAAGCTTTCTTT
>-|TRBV4-2|-|TRBJ2-1
CASSQDMTGYNEQFF
TGTGCCAGCAGCCAAGATATGACAGGCTACAATGAGCAGTTCTTC
>TRBD2|TRBV27|few|TRBJ2-1
CASSRGTRVDEQFF
TGTGCCAGCAGTCGCGGGACTAGAGTCGATGAGCAGTTCTTC
>-|TRBV19|-|TRBJ2-2
CASIEINTGELFF
TGTGCCAGTATAGAGATCAACACCGGGGAGCTGTTTTTT
>TRBD1|TRBV18|once|TRBJ2-7
CASSPGQGFYEQYF
TGTGCCAGCTCACCAGGACAGGGGTTCTACGAGCAGTACTTC